Listed below are T cell receptor beta chains from one sample, sequenced in a study of shared clonotypes between healthy human individuals. Only in-frame clones appear in the TCRdb table, and some are missing; sequencing was by immunoSEQ multiplex PCR. The data contain fewer than 650,000 clones, around 78% of them singletons. The sample was PBMCs. The receptor source for this set is a woman aged 40 to 50 in good health. Some clones in this sample may be carry-over from other donors' samples. Each CDR3 is given with its conserved first and last residue. D genes are given only for firm matches. Some rows have no size entry. The others give once, few or many, or a class for an expanded clone.

v_call: TRBV6-9; clone_size: .; j_call: TRBJ2-7; d_call: .; cdr3_aa: CASSYSFRGSYEQYF; cdr3_nt: TGTGCCAGCAGTTACTCGTTTCGGGGATCCTACGAGCAGTACTTC
v_call: TRBV30; clone_size: .; j_call: TRBJ1-2; d_call: .; cdr3_aa: CAWSRRGYGYAF; cdr3_nt: TGTGCCTGGAGTCGCAGGGGCTATGGCTACGCCTTC
v_call: TRBV18; clone_size: .; j_call: TRBJ2-1; d_call: TRBD1; cdr3_aa: CASSPLQTGGGGLDEQFF; cdr3_nt: TGTGCCAGCTCACCACTGCAAACAGGGGGTGGCGGTCTCGATGAGCAGTTCTTC
v_call: TRBV6-5; clone_size: .; j_call: TRBJ2-1; d_call: .; cdr3_aa: CASSRRGSYNEQFF; cdr3_nt: TGTGCCAGCAGCAGAAGGGGTTCCTACAATGAGCAGTTCTTC
v_call: TRBV29-1; clone_size: .; j_call: TRBJ2-5; d_call: .; cdr3_aa: CSVLWRGSETQYF; cdr3_nt: TGCAGCGTTTTGTGGAGAGGTTCGGAGACCCAGTACTTC
v_call: TRBV18; clone_size: .; j_call: TRBJ2-5; d_call: .; cdr3_aa: CASSLGVRETQYF; cdr3_nt: TGTGCCAGCTCACTTGGGGTCCGGGAGACCCAGTACTTC
v_call: TRBV27; clone_size: few; j_call: TRBJ2-2; d_call: .; cdr3_aa: CASSMSTGELFF; cdr3_nt: TGTGCCAGCAGTATGAGCACCGGGGAGCTGTTTTTT
v_call: TRBV30; clone_size: once; j_call: TRBJ2-5; d_call: .; cdr3_aa: CAWSAPGLGETQYF; cdr3_nt: TGTGCCTGGAGTGCCCCCGGGCTGGGGGAGACCCAGTACTTC
v_call: TRBV4-3; clone_size: once; j_call: TRBJ2-3; d_call: TRBD2; cdr3_aa: CASSHPLWREMTDTQYF; cdr3_nt: TGCGCCAGCAGCCACCCCCTTTGGCGGGAGATGACAGATACGCAGTATTTT
v_call: TRBV19; clone_size: .; j_call: TRBJ2-1; d_call: .; cdr3_aa: CASTPKTYNEQFF; cdr3_nt: TGTGCCAGTACTCCAAAAACGTACAATGAGCAGTTCTTC
v_call: TRBV7-6; clone_size: once; j_call: TRBJ2-3; d_call: TRBD2; cdr3_aa: CASSRISGRPGDTQYF; cdr3_nt: TGTGCCAGCAGCCGAATTAGCGGGAGGCCTGGAGATACGCAGTATTTT
v_call: TRBV2; clone_size: .; j_call: TRBJ2-5; d_call: .; cdr3_aa: CASSEQVGKETQYF; cdr3_nt: TGTGCCAGCAGTGAACAAGTCGGGAAAGAGACCCAGTACTTC
v_call: TRBV5-6; clone_size: .; j_call: TRBJ2-7; d_call: TRBD1; cdr3_aa: CASSGQGGSYEQYF; cdr3_nt: TGTGCCAGCAGCGGACAGGGTGGCTCCTACGAGCAGTACTTC
v_call: TRBV15; clone_size: few; j_call: TRBJ1-2; d_call: TRBD1; cdr3_aa: CATSRGDRDFNYGYTF; cdr3_nt: TGTGCCACCAGCAGAGGGGACAGGGACTTTAACTATGGCTACACCTTC
v_call: TRBV5-5; clone_size: .; j_call: TRBJ1-2; d_call: .; cdr3_aa: CASSLVDSPSYGYTF; cdr3_nt: TGTGCCAGCAGCTTGGTTGACAGTCCGTCTTATGGCTACACCTTC
v_call: TRBV18; clone_size: .; j_call: TRBJ2-7; d_call: .; cdr3_aa: CASSLQGEGYEQYF; cdr3_nt: TGTGCCAGCTCTCTGCAGGGGGAGGGATACGAGCAGTACTTC
v_call: TRBV2; clone_size: .; j_call: TRBJ1-6; d_call: TRBD1; cdr3_aa: CASSRQGADSPLHF; cdr3_nt: TGTGCCAGCAGCCGACAGGGGGCGGATTCACCCCTCCACTTT
v_call: TRBV7-9; clone_size: .; j_call: TRBJ1-2; d_call: .; cdr3_aa: CASSQDTWAGYTF; cdr3_nt: TGTGCCAGCAGCCAGGACACCTGGGCTGGCTACACCTTC
v_call: TRBV5-1; clone_size: .; j_call: TRBJ1-1; d_call: .; cdr3_aa: CASSLGPGGTEAFF; cdr3_nt: TGCGCCAGCAGCTTGGGTCCCGGGGGCACTGAAGCTTTCTTT
v_call: TRBV27; clone_size: .; j_call: TRBJ2-5; d_call: .; cdr3_aa: CASSRDQETQYF; cdr3_nt: TGTGCCAGCAGTAGAGACCAAGAGACCCAGTACTTC
v_call: TRBV7-2; clone_size: .; j_call: TRBJ2-1; d_call: TRBD2; cdr3_aa: CASTRLAGVDEQFF; cdr3_nt: TGTGCCAGCACCCGACTAGCGGGAGTGGATGAGCAGTTCTTC
v_call: TRBV28; clone_size: .; j_call: TRBJ2-7; d_call: .; cdr3_aa: CASRRAYEQYF; cdr3_nt: TGTGCCAGCAGGCGGGCCTACGAGCAGTACTTC
v_call: TRBV6-1; clone_size: .; j_call: TRBJ1-3; d_call: .; cdr3_aa: CAIQTVGSGNTIYF; cdr3_nt: TGTGCCATTCAGACAGTCGGCTCTGGAAACACCATATATTTT
v_call: TRBV2; clone_size: .; j_call: TRBJ2-7; d_call: .; cdr3_aa: CASSEFRNAYEQYF; cdr3_nt: TGTGCCAGCAGTGAATTTCGAAACGCCTACGAGCAGTACTTC
v_call: TRBV7-2; clone_size: .; j_call: TRBJ2-7; d_call: TRBD1; cdr3_aa: CASSVGQGSFYEQYF; cdr3_nt: TGTGCCAGCAGTGTCGGACAGGGGAGTTTCTACGAGCAGTACTTC
v_call: TRBV18; clone_size: .; j_call: TRBJ1-1; d_call: TRBD1; cdr3_aa: CASQRDRMNTEAFF; cdr3_nt: TGTGCCAGCCAGCGGGACAGAATGAACACTGAAGCTTTCTTT